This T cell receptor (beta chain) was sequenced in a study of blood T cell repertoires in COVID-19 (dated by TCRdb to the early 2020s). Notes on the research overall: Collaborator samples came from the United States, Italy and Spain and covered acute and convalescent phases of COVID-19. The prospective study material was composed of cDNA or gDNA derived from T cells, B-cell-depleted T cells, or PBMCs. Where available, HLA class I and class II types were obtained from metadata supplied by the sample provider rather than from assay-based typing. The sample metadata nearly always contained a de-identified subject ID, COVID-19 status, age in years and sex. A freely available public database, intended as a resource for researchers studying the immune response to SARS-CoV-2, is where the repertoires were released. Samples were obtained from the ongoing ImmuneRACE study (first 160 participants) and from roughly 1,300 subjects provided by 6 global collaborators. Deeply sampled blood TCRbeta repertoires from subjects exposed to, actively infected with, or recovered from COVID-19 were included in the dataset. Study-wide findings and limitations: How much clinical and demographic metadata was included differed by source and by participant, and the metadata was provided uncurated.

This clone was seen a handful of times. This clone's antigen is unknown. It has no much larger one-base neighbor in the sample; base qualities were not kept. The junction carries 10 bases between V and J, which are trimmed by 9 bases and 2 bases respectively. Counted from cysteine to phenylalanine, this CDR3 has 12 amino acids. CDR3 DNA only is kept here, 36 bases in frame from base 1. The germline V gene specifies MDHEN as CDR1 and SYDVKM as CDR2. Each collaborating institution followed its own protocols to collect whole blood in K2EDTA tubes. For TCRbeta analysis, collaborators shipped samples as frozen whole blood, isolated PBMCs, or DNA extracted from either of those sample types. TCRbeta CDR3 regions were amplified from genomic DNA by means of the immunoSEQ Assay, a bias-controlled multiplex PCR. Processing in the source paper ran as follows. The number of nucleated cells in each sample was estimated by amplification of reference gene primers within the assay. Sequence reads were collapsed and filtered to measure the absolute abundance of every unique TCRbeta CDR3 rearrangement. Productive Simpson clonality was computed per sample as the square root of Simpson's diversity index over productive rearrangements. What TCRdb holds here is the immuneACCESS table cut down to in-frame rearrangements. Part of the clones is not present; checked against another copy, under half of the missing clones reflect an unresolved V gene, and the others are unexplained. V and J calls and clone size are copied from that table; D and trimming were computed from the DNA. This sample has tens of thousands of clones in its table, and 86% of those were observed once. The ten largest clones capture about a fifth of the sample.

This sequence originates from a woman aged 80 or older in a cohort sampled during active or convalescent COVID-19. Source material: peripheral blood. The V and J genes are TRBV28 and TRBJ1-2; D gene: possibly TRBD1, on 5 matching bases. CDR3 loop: CASGGENYGYTF. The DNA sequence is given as TGTGCCAGTGGGGGGGAGAACTATGGCTACACCTTC.